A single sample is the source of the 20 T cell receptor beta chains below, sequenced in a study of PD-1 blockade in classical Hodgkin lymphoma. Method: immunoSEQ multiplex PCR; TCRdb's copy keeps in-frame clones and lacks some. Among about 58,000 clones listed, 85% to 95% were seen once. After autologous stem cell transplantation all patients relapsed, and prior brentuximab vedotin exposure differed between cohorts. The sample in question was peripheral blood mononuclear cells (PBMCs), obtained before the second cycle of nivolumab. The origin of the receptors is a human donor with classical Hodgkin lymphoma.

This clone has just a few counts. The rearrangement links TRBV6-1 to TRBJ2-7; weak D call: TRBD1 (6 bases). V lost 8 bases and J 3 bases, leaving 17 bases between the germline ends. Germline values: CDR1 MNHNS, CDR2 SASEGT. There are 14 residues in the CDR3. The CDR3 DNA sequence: TGTGCCAGCGGAGAGGAGGCAGGGGTCTACGAGCAGTACTTC. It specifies CASGEEAGVYEQYF.

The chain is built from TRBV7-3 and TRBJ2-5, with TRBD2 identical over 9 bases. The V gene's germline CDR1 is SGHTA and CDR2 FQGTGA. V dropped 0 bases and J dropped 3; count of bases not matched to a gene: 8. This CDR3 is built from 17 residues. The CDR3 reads CASSLTAPASGEETQYF. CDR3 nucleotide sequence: TGTGCCAGCAGCTTAACGGCCCCAGCTAGCGGGGAAGAGACCCAGTACTTC. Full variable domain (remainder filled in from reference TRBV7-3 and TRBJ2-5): GAGVSQTPSNKVTEKGKYVELRCDPISGHTALYWYRQSLGQGPEFLIYFQGTGAADDSGLPNDRFFAVRPEGSVSTLKIQRTERGDSAVYLCASSLTAPASGEETQYFGPGTRLLVL.

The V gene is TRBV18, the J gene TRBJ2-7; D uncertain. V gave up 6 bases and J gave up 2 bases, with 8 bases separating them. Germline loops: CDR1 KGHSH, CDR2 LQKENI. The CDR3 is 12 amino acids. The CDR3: CASSLDAYEQYF. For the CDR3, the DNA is TGTGCCAGCTCCCTGGACGCCTACGAGCAGTACTTC.

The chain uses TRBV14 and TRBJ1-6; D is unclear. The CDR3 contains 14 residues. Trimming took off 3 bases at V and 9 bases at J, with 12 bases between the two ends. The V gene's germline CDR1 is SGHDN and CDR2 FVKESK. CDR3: CASSQTLGPSPLHF. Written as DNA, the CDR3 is TGTGCCAGCAGCCAGACCCTAGGTCCTTCACCCCTCCACTTT.

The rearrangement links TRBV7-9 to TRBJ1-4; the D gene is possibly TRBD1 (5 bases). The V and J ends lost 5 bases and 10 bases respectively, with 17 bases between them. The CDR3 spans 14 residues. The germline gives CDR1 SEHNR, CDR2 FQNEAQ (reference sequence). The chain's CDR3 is CASSREGSQGKLFF. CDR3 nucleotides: TGTGCCAGCAGCAGAGAGGGGTCGCAGGGAAAACTGTTTTTT.

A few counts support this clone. The CDR3 sequence: CASSIVAGARQRQYF. In nucleotides, the CDR3 is TGTGCCAGTTCTATAGTGGCGGGAGCCAGGCAGAGACAGTACTTC. The genes are TRBV27 and TRBJ2-7; 7 positions match TRBD2. The V gene end was trimmed by 9 bases and the J gene end by 10 bases; junction bases not matched to a gene: 21. The CDR3 has 15 residues. The germline V gene has CDR1 MNHEY and CDR2 SMNVEV (reference sequence).

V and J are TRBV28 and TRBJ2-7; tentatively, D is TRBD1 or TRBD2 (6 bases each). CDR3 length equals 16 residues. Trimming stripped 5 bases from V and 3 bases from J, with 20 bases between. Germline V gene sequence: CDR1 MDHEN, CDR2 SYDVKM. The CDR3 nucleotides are TGTGCCAGCAGTCCCACACCTTGGGGGGCCCGCTACGAGCAGTACTTC. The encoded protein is CASSPTPWGARYEQYF. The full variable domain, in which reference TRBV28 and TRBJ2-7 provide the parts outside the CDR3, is DVKVTQSSRYLVKRTGEKVFLECVQDMDHENMFWYRQDPGLGLRLIYFSYDVKMKEKGDIPEGYSVSREKKERFSLILESASTNQTSMYLCASSPTPWGARYEQYFGPGTRLTVT.

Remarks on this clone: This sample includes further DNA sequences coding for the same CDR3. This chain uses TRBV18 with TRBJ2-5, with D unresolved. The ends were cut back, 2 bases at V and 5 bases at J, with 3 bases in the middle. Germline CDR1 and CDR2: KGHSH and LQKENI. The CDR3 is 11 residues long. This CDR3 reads CASSPGETQYF. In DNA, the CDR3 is TGTGCCAGCTCACCAGGGGAGACCCAGTACTTC.

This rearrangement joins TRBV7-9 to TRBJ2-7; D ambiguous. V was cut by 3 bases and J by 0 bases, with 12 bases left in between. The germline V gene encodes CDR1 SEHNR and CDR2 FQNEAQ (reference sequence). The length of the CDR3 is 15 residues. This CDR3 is CASSLSPTPSYEQYF. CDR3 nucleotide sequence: TGTGCCAGCAGCTTGTCCCCGACACCCTCCTACGAGCAGTACTTC.

Here the CDR3 reads CASSHRLETTDTQYF. As DNA, the CDR3 is TGTGCCAGCAGCCACCGACTAGAAACCACAGATACGCAGTATTTT. J is TRBJ2-3 and V is TRBV13; a possible D gene is TRBD2 (6 bases). The CDR3 runs 15 residues. V lost 5 bases to trimming and J lost 2 bases, with 14 bases between them. Per germline, CDR1 PRHDT and CDR2 FYEKMQ (reference sequence).

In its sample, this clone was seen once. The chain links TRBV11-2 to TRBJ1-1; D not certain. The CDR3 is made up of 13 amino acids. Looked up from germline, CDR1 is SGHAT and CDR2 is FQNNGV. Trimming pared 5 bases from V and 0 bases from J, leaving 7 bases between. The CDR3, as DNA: TGTGCCAGCAGCCGGGCTATGAACACTGAAGCTTTCTTT. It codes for CASSRAMNTEAFF.

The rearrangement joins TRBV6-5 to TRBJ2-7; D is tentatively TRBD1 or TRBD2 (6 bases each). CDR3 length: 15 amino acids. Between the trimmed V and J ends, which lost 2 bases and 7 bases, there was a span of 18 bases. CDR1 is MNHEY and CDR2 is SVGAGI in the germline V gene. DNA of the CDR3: TGTGCCAGCAGTTACCTCCGGGGGCTCGTCTGGGAGCAGTACTTC. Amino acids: CASSYLRGLVWEQYF.

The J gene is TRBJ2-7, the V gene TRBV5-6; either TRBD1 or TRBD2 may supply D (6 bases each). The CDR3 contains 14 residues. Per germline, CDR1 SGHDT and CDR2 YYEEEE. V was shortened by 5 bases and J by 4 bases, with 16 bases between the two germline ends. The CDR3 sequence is CASSLGRGRYEQYF. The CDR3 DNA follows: TGTGCCAGCAGTCTCGGACGGGGGCGGTACGAGCAGTACTTC. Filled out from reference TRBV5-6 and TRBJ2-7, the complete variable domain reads DAGVTQSPTHLIKTRGQQVTLRCSPKSGHDTVSWYQQALGQGPQFIFQYYEEEERQRGNFPDRFSGHQFPNYSSELNVNALLLGDSALYLCASSLGRGRYEQYFGPGTRLTVT.

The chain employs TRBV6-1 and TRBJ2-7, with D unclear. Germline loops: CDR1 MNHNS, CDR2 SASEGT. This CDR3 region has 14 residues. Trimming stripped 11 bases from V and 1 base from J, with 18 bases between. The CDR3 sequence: CASSPQTISYEQYF. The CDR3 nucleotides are TGTGCCTCATCACCCCAGACAATTTCCTACGAGCAGTACTTC.

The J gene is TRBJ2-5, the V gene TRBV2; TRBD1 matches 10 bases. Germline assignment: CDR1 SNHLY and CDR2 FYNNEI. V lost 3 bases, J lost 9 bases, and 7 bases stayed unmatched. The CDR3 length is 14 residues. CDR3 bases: TGTGCCAGCAGTGATACCTGGACAGGGGGGCCCCAGTACTTC. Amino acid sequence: CASSDTWTGGPQYF.

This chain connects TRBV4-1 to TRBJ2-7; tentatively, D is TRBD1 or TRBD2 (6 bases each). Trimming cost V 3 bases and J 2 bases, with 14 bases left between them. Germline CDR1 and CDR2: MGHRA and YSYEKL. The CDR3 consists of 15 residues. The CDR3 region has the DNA TGCGCCAGCAGCCACGGGGGCATTACCCCCTACGAGCAGTACTTC. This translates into CASSHGGITPYEQYF.

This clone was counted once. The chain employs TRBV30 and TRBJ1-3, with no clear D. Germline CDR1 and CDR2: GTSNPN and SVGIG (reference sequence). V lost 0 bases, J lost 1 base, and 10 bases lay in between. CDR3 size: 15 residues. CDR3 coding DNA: TGTGCCTGGAGTGTATGGTCGGGATCTGGAAACACCATATATTTT. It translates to CAWSVWSGSGNTIYF.

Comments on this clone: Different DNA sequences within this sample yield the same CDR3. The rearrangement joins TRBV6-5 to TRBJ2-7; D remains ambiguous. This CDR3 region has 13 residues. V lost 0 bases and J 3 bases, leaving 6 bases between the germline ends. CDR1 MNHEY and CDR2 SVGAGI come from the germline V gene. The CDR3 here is CASSYSAVYEQYF. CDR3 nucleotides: TGTGCCAGCAGTTACTCAGCAGTCTACGAGCAGTACTTC.

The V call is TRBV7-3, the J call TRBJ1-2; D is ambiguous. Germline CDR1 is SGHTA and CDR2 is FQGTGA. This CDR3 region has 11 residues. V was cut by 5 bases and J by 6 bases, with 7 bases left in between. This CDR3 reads CASSPKDGYTF. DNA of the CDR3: TGTGCCAGCAGCCCAAAGGATGGCTACACCTTC. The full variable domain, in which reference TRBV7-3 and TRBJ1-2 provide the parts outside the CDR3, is GAGVSQTPSNKVTEKGKYVELRCDPISGHTALYWYRQSLGQGPEFLIYFQGTGAADDSGLPNDRFFAVRPEGSVSTLKIQRTERGDSAVYLCASSPKDGYTFGSGTRLTVV.

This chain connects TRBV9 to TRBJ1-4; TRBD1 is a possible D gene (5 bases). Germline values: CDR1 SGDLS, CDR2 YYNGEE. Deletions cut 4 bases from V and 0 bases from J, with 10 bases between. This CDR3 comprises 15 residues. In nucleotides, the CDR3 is TGTGCCAGCAGCCCCAGGGCGGCAACTAATGAAAAACTGTTTTTT. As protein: CASSPRAATNEKLFF.